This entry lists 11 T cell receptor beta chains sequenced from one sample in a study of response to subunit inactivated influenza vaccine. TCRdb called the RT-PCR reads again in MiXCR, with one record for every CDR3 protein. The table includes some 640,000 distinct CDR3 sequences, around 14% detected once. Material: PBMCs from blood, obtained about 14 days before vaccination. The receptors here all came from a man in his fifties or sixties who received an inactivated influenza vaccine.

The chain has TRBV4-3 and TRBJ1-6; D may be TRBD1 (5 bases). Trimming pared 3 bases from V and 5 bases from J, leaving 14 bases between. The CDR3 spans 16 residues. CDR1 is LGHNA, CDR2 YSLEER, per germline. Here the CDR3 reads CASSHSGRGNNSPLHF. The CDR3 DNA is TGCGCCAGCAGCCATTCCGGGCGGGGGAATAATTCACCCCTCCACTTT.

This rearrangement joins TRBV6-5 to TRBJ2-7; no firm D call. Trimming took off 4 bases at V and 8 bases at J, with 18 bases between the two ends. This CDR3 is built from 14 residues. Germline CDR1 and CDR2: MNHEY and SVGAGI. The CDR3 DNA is TGTGCCAGCAGTTCGATGGACGGAACTTTGAAGCAGTACTTC. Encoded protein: CASSSMDGTLKQYF.

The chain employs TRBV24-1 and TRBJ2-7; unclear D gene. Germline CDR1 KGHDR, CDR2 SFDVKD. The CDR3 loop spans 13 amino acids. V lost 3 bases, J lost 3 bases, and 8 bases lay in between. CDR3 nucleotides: TGTGCCACCAGTGATCCAGACCGCTACGAGCAGTACTTC. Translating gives CATSDPDRYEQYF.

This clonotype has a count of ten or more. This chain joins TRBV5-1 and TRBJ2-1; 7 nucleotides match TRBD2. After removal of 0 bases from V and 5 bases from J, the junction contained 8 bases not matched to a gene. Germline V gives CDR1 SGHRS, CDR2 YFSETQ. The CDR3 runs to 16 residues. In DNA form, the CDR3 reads TGCGCCAGCAGCTTGGTTTTGGCTAGCGGCAACAATGAGCAGTTCTTC. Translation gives CASSLVLASGNNEQFF.

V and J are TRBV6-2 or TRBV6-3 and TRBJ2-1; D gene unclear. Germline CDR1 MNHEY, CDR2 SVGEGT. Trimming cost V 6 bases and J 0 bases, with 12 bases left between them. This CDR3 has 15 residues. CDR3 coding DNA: TGTGCCAGCAGCCAGAGCGAGAGCTCCTACAATGAGCAGTTCTTC. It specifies CASSQSESSYNEQFF.

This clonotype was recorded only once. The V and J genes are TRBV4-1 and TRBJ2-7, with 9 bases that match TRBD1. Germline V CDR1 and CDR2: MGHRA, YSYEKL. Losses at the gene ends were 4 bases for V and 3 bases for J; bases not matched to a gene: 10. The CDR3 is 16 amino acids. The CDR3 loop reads CASSPGTGTGRYEQYF. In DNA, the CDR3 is TGCGCCAGCAGCCCAGGGACCGGGACAGGGCGCTACGAGCAGTACTTC.

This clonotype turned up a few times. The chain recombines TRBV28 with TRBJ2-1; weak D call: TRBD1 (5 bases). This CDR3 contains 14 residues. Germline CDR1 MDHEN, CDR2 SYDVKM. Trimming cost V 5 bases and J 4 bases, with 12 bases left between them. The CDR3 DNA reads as TGTGCCAGCAGTCCCCTGGACATGTACAATGAGCAGTTCTTC. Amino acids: CASSPLDMYNEQFF.

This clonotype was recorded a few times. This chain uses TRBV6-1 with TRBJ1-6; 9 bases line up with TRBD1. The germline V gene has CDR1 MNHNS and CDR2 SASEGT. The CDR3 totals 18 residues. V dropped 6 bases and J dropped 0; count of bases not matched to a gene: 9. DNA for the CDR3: TGTGCCAGCAGAACGGGACAGGGATTGAGCTCCTATAATTCACCCCTCCACTTT. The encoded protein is CASRTGQGLSSYNSPLHF.

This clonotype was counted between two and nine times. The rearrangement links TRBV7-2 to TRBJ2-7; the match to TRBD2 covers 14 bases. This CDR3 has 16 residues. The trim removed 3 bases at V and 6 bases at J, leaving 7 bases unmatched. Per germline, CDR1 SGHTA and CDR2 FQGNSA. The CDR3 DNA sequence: TGTGCCAGCAGCTTCCCGACTAGCGGGGGGGCGGGCGAGCAGTACTTC. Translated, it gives CASSFPTSGGAGEQYF.

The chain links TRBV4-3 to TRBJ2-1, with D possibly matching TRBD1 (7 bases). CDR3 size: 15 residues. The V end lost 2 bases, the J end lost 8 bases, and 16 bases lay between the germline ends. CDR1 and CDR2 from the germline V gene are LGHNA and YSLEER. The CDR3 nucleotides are TGCGCCAGCAGCCAATCGACAGGGACTCGCGATGAGCAGTTCTTC. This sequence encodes CASSQSTGTRDEQFF.

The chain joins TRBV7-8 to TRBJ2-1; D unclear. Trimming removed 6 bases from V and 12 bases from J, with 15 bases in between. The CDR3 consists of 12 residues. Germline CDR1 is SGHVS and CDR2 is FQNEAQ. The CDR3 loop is CASSTIWRGQFF. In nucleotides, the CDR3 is TGTGCCAGCAGTACCATATGGAGAGGGCAGTTCTTC.